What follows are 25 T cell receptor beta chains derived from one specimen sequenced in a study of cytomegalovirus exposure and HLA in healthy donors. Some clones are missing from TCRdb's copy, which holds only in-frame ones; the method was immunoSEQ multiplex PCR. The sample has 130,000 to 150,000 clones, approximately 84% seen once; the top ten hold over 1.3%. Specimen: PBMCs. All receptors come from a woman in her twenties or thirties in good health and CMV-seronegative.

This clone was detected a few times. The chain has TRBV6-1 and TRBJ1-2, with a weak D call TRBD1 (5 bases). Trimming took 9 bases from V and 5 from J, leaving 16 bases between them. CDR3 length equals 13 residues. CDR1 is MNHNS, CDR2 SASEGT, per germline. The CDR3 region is CASRWDGGYGYTF. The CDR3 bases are TGTGCCAGTAGATGGGACGGGGGGTATGGCTACACCTTC.

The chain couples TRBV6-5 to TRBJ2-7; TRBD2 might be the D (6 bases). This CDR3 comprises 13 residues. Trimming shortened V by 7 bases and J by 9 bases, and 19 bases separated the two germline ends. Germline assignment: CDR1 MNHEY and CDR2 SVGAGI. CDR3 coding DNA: TGTGCCAGCACCACCACGGAGGGCTCCCTGCAGTACTTC. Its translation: CASTTTEGSLQYF.

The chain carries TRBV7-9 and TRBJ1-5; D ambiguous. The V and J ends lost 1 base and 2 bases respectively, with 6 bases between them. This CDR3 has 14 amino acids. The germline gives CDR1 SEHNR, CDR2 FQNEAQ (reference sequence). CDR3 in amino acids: CASSLDNGNQPQHF. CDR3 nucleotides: TGTGCCAGCAGCTTAGACAATGGCAATCAGCCCCAGCATTTT.

The CDR3 region is CASSAYSGGAEQFF. For the CDR3, the DNA is TGCGCCAGCAGCGCTTACTCAGGGGGCGCTGAGCAGTTCTTC. This chain links TRBV5-1 with TRBJ2-1, with TRBD1 matching over 8 bases. Germline CDR1 and CDR2: SGHRS and YFSETQ. J lost 9 bases, V lost 4 bases, and 9 bases had no gene match. The CDR3 loop spans 14 amino acids.

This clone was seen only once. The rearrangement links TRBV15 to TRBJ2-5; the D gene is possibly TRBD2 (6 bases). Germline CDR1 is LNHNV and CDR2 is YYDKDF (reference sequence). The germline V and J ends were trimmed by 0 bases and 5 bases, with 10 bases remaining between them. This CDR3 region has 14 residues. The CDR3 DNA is TGTGCCACCAGCAGAGATCAAGGAGGGGAGACCCAGTACTTC. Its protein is CATSRDQGGETQYF.

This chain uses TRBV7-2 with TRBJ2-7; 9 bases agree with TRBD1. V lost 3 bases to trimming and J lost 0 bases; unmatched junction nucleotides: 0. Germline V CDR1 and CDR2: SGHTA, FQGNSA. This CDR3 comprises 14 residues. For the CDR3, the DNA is TGTGCCAGCAGCTTGACAGGGGGCTCCTACGAGCAGTACTTC. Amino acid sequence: CASSLTGGSYEQYF.

In nucleotides, the CDR3 is TGTGCCAGCAGCCAAACAGGGTACGTGTACGAGCAGTACTTC. Encoded protein: CASSQTGYVYEQYF. This chain connects TRBV25-1 to TRBJ2-5; possibly TRBD1 for D (6 bases). The end of the DNA is better explained by TRBJ2-7, so the J call may be wrong. Germline CDR1 and CDR2: MGHDK and SYGVNS. The CDR3 totals 14 residues.

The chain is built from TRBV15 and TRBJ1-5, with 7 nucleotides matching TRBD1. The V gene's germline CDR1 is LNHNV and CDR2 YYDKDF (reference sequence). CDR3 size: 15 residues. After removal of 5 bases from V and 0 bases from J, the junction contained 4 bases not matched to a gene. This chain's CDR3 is CATSGGQYSNQPQHF. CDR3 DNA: TGTGCCACCAGCGGGGGACAGTATAGCAATCAGCCCCAGCATTTT.

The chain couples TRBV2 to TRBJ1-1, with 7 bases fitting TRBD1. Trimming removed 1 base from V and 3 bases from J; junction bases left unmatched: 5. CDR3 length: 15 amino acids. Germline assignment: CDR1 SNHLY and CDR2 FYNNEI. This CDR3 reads CASSEEGADYTEAFF. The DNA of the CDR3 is TGTGCCAGCAGTGAAGAGGGGGCGGATTACACTGAAGCTTTCTTT.

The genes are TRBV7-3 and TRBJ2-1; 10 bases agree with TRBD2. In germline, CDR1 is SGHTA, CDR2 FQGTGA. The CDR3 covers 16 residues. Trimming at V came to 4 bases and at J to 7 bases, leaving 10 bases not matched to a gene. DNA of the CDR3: TGTGCCAGCAGCTCAAATCTAGCGGGGGTTTCAAATGAGCAGTTCTTC. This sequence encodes CASSSNLAGVSNEQFF.

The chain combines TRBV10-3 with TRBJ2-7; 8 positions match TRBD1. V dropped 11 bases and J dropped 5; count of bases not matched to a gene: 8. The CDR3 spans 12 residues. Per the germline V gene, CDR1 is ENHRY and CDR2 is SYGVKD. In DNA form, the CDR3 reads TGTGCCTCCTCAGGGGGCCGCGACGAGCAGTACTTC. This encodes CASSGGRDEQYF.

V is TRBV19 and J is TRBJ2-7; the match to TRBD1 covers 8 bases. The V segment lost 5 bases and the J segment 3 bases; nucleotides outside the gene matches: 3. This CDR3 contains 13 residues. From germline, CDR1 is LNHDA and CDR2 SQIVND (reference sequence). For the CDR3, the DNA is TGTGCCAGTAGTGACGGACAGGGCTACGAGCAGTACTTC. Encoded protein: CASSDGQGYEQYF.

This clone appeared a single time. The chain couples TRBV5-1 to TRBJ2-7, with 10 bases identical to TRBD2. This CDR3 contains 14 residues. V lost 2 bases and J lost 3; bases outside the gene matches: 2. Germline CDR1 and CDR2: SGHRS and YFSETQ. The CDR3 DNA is TGCGCCAGCAGCTTACTAGCGGGGAACTACGAGCAGTACTTC. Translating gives CASSLLAGNYEQYF. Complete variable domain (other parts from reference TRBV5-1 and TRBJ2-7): KAGVTQTPRYLIKTRGQQVTLSCSPISGHRSVSWYQQTPGQGLQFLFEYFSETQRNKGNFPGRFSGRQFSNSRSEMNVSTLELGDSALYLCASSLLAGNYEQYFGPGTRLTVT.

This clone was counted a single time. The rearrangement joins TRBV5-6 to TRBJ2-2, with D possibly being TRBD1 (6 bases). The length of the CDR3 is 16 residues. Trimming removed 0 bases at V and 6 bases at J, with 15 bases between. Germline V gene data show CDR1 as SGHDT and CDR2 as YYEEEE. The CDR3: CASSLDRGIRAGELFF. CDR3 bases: TGTGCCAGCAGCTTGGATAGGGGGATACGAGCCGGGGAGCTGTTTTTT.

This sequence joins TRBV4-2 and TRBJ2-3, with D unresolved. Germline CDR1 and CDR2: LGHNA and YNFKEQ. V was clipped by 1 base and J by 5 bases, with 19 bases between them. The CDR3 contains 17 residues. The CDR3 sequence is CASSQVLGPGRRDTQYF. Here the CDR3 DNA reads TGTGCCAGCAGCCAAGTTCTTGGCCCAGGCAGAAGAGATACGCAGTATTTT.

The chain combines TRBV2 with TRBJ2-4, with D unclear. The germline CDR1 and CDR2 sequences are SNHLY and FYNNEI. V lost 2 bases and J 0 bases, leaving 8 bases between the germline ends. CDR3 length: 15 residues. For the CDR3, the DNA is TGTGCCAGCAGTGAATCTTTCCTAGCCAAAAACATTCAGTACTTC. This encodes CASSESFLAKNIQYF.

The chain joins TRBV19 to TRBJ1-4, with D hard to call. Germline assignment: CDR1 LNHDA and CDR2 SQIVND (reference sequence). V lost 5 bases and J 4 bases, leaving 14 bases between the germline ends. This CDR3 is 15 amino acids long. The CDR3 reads CASSFRHLINEKLFF. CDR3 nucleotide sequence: TGTGCCAGTAGTTTCCGACATCTCATTAATGAAAAACTGTTTTTT.

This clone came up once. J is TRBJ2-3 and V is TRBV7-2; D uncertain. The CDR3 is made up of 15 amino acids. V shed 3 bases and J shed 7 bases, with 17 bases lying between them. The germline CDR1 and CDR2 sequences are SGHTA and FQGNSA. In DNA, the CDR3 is TGTGCCAGCAGCTTTCTCTTCGCACCTGCGTATACGCAGTATTTT. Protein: CASSFLFAPAYTQYF.

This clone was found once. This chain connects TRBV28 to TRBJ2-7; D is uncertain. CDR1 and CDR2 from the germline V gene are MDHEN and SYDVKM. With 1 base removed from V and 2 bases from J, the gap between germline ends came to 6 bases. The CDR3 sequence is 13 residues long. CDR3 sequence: CASSLSRAYEQYF. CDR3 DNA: TGTGCCAGCAGTTTATCACGGGCCTACGAGCAGTACTTC.

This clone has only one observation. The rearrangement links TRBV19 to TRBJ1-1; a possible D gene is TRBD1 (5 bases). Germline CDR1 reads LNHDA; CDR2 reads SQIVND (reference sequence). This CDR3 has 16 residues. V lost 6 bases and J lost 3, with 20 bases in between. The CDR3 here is CASRVVGLRFDTEAFF. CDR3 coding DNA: TGTGCCAGTAGGGTGGTGGGGCTGAGGTTCGACACTGAAGCTTTCTTT.

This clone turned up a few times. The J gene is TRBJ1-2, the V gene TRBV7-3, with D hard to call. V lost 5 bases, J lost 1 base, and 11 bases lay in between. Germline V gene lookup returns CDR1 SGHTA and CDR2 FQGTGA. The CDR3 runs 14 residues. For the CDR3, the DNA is TGTGCCAGCAGCCGAGGGCCGAATAACTATGGCTACACCTTC. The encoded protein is CASSRGPNNYGYTF.

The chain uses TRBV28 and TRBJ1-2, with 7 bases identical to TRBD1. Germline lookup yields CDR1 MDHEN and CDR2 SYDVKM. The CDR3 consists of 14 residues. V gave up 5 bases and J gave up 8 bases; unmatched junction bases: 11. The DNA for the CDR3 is TGTGCCAGCAGTAGCAAGGGGGCGTCAGAAGGCTACACCTTC. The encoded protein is CASSSKGASEGYTF.

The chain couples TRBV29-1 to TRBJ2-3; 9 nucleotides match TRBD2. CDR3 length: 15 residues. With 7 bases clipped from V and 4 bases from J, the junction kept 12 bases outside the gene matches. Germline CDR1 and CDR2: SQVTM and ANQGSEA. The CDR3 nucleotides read TGCAGCGGGGGGGGCCCAGCGGGGGGCCCAGATACGCAGTATTTT. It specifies CSGGGPAGGPDTQYF.

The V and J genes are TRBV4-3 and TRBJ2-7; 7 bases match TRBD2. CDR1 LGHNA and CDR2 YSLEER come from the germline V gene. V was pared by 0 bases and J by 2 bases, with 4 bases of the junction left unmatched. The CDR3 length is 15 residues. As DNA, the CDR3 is TGCGCCAGCAGCCAAGATGTCGGGGGGACCTACGAGCAGTACTTC. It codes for CASSQDVGGTYEQYF.

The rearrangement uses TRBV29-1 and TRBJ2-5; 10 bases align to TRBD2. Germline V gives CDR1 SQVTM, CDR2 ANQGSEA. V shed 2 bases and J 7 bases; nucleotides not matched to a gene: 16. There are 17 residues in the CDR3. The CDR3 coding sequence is TGCAGCGTTGAATTTTTCCTCGGACTAGCGGTCCAACCGACCCAGTACTTC. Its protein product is CSVEFFLGLAVQPTQYF.